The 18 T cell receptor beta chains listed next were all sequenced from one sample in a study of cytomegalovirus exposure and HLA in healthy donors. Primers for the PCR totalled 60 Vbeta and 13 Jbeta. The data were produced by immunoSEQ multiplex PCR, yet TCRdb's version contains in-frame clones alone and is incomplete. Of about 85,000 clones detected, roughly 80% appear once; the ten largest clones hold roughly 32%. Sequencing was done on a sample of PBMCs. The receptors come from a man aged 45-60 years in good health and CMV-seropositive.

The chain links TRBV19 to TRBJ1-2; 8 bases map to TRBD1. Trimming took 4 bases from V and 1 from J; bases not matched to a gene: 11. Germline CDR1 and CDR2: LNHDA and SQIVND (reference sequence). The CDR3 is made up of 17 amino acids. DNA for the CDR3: TGTGCCAGTAGTAAAACCCGGGACAGGCTCGTTAACTATGGCTACACCTTC. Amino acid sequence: CASSKTRDRLVNYGYTF.

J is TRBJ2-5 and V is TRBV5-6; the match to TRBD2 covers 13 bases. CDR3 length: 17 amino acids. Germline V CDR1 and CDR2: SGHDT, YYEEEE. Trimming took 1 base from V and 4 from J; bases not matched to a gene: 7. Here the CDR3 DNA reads TGTGCCAGCAGCTTGTCAGGACTAGCGGGAGTCCGAGAGACCCAGTACTTC. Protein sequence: CASSLSGLAGVRETQYF.

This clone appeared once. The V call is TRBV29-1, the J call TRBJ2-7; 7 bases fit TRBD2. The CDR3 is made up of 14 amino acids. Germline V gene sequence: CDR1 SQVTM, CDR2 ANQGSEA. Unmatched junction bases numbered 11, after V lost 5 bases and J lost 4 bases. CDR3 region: CSVLSGGGMYEQYF. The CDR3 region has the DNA TGCAGCGTTTTATCGGGGGGTGGTATGTACGAGCAGTACTTC.

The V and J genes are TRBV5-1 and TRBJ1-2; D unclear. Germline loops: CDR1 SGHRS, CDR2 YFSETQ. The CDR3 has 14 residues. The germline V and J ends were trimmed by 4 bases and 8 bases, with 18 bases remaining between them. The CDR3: CASSPLGYDWGYTF. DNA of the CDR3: TGCGCCAGCAGCCCGCTCGGTTATGATTGGGGCTACACCTTC.

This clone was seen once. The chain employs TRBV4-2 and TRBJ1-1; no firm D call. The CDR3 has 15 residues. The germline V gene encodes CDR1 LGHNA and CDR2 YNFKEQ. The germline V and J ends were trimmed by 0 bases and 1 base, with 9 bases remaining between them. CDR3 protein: CASSQESAGNTEAFF. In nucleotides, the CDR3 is TGTGCCAGCAGCCAAGAATCTGCCGGGAACACTGAAGCTTTCTTT.

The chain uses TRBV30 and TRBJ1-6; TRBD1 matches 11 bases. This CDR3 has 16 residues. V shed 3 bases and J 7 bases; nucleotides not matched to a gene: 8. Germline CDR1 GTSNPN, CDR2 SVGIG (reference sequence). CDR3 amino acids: CAWRPEGTGGNSPLHF. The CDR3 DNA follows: TGTGCCTGGAGGCCCGAAGGGACAGGGGGGAATTCACCCCTCCACTTT.

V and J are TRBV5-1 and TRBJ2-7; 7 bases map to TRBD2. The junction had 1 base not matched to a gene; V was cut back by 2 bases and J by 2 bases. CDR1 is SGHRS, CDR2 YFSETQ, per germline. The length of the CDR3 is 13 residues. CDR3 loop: CASSLAGTYEQYF. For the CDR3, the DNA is TGCGCCAGCAGCTTAGCGGGGACCTACGAGCAGTACTTC.

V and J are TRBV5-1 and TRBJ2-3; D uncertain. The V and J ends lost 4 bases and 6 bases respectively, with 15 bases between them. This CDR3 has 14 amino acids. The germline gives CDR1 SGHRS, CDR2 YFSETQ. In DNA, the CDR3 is TGCGCCAGCAGCCGAACCTCTAGTGGTGATACGCAGTATTTT. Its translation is CASSRTSSGDTQYF.

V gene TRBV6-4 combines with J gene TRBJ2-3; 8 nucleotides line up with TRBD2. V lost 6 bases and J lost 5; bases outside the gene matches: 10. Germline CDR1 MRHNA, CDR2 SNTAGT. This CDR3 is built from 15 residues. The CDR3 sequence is CASSRAGAVGDTQYF. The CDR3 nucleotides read TGTGCCAGCAGCCGAGCGGGAGCCGTTGGAGATACGCAGTATTTT.

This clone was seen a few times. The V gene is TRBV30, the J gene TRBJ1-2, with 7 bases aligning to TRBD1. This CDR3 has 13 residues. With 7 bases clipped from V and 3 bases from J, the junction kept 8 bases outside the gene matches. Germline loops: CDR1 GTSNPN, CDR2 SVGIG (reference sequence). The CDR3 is CASGTGVDYGYTF. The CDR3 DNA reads TGTGCCTCGGGTACAGGGGTTGACTATGGCTACACCTTC.

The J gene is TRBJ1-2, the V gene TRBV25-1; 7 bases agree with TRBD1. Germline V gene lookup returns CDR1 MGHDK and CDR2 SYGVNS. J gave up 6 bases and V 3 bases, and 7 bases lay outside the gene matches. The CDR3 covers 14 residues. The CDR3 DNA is TGTGCCAGCAGTGACGAACTCGGGACAGATGGCTACACCTTC. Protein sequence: CASSDELGTDGYTF.

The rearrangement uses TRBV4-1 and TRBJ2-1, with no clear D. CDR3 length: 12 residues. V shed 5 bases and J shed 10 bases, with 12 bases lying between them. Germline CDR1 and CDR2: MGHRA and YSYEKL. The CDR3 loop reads CASSEMHLEQFF. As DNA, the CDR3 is TGCGCCAGCAGCGAGATGCATTTGGAGCAGTTCTTC.

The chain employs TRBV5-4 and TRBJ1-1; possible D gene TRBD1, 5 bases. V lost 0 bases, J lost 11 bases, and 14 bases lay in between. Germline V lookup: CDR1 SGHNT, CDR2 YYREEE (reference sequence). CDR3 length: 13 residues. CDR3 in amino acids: CASSLATAGKAFF. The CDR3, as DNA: TGTGCCAGCAGCTTGGCCACGGCAGGGAAGGCTTTCTTT.

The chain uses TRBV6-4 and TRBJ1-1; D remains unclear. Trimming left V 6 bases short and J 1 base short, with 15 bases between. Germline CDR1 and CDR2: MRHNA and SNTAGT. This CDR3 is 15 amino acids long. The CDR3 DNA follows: TGTGCCAGCAGGCCTGAGGACTCCCCGAACACTGAAGCTTTCTTT. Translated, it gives CASRPEDSPNTEAFF.

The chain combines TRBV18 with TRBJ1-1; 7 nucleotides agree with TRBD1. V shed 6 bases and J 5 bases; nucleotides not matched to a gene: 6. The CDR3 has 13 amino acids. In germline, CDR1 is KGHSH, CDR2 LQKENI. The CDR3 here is CASSPDRATEAFF. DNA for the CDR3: TGTGCCAGCTCCCCAGACAGGGCTACTGAAGCTTTCTTT.

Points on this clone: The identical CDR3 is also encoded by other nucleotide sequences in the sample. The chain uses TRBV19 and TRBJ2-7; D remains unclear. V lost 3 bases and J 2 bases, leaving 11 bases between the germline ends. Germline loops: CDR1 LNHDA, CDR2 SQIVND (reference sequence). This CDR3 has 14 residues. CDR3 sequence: CASSMPDRAYEQYF. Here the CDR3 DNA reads TGTGCCAGTAGTATGCCCGATCGAGCCTACGAGCAGTACTTC.

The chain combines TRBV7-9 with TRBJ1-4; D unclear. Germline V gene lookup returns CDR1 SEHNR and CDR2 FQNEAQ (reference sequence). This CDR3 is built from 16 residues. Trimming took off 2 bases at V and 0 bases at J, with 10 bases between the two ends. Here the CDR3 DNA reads TGTGCCAGCAGCTTACGGCGGGTTGCAACTAATGAAAAACTGTTTTTT. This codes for CASSLRRVATNEKLFF. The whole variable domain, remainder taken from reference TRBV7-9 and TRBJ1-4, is DTGVSQNPRHKITKRGQNVTFRCDPISEHNRLYWYRQTLGQGPEFLTYFQNEAQLEKSRLLSDRFSAERPKGSFSTLEIQRTEQGDSAMYLCASSLRRVATNEKLFFGSGTQLSVL.

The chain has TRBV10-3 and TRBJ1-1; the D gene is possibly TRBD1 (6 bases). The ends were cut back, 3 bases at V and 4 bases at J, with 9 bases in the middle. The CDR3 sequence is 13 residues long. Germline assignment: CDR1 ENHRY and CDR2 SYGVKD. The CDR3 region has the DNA TGTGCCATCAGTGATACAGGGAGCACTGAAGCTTTCTTT. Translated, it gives CAISDTGSTEAFF.